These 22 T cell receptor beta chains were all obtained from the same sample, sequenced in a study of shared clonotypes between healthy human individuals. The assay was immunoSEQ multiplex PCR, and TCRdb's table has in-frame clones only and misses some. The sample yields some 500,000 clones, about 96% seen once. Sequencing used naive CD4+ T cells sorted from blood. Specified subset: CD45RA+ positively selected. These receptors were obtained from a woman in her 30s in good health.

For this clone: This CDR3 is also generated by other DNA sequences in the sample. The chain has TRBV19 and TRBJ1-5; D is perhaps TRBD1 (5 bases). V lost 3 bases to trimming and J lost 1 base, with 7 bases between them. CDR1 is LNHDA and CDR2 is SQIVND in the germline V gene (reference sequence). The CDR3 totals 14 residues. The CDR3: CASSIRGSNQPQHF. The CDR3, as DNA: TGTGCCAGTAGTATTCGGGGCAGCAATCAGCCCCAGCATTTT. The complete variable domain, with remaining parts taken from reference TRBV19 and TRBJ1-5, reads DGGITQSPKYLFRKEGQNVTLSCEQNLNHDAMYWYRQDPGQGLRLIYYSQIVNDFQKGDIAEGYSVSREKKESFPLTVTSAQKNPTAFYLCASSIRGSNQPQHFGDGTRLSIL.

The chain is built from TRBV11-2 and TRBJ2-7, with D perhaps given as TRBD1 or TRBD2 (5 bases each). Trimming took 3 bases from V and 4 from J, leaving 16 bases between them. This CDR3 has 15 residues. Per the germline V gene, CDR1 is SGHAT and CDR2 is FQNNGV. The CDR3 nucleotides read TGTGCCAGCAGCTTGCGAGGGGCGAACGGTTACGAGCAGTACTTC. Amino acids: CASSLRGANGYEQYF.

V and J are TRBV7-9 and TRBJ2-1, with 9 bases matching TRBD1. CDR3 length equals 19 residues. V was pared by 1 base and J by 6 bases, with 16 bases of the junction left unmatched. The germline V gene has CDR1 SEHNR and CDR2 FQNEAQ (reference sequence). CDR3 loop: CASSLVIGGGQGYSNEQFF. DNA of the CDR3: TGTGCCAGCAGCTTAGTTATTGGAGGGGGACAGGGTTATTCCAATGAGCAGTTCTTC.

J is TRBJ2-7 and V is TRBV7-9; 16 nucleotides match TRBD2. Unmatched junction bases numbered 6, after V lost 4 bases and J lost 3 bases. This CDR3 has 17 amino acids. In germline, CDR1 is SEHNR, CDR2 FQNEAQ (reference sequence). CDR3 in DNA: TGTGCCAGCAGCTCGGGGACTAGCGGGAGGGTCGTCTACGAGCAGTACTTC. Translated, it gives CASSSGTSGRVVYEQYF.

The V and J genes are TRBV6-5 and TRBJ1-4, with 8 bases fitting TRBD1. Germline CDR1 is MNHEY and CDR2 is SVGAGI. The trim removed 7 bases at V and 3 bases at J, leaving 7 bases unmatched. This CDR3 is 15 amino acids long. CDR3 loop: CASTARGPANEKLFF. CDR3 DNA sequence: TGTGCCAGCACTGCCAGGGGGCCTGCTAATGAAAAACTGTTTTTT.

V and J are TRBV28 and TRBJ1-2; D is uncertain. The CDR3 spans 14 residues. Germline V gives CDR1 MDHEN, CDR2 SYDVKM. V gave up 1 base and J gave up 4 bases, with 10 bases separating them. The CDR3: CASSLSPPSYGYTF. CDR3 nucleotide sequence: TGTGCCAGCAGTTTATCTCCCCCTTCCTATGGCTACACCTTC.

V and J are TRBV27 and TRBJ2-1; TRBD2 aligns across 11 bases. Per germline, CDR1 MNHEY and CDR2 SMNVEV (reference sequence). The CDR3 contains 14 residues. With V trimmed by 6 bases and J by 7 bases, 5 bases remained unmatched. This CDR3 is CASRSTSGENEQFF. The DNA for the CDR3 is TGTGCCAGCAGGTCGACTAGCGGGGAGAATGAGCAGTTCTTC.

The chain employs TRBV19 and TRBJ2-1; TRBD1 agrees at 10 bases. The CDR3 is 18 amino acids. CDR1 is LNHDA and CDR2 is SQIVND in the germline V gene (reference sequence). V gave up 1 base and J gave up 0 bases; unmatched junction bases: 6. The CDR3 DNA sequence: TGTGCCAGTAGTATAGTAGGACAGGGGGAGGGCTCCTACAATGAGCAGTTCTTC. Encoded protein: CASSIVGQGEGSYNEQFF.

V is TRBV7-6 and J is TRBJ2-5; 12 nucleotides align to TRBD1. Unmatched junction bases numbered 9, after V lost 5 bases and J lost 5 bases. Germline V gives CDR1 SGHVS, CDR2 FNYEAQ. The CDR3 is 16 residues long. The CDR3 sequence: CASSLGGTGGRETQYF. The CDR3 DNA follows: TGTGCCAGCAGCCTCGGTGGGACAGGGGGCAGGGAGACCCAGTACTTC.

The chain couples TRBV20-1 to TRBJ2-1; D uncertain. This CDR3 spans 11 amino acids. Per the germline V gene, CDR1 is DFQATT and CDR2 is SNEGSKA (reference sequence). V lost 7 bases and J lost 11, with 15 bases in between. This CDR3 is CSVSRAEQQFF. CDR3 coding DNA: TGCAGTGTTTCCCGCGCGGAACAGCAGTTCTTC.

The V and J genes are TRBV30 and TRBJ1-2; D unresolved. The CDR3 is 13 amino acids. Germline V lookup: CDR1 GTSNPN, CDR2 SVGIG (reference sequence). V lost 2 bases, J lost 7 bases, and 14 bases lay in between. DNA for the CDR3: TGTGCCTGGAGTAGGCGCGGGAGCTTTGGCTACACCTTC. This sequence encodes CAWSRRGSFGYTF.

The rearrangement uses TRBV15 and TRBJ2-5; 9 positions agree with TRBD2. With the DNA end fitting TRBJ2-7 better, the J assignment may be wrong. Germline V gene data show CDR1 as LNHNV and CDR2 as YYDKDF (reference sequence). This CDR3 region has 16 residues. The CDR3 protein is CATSRGLAERYYEQYF. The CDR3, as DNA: TGTGCCACCAGCAGAGGACTAGCGGAGAGATACTACGAGCAGTACTTC.

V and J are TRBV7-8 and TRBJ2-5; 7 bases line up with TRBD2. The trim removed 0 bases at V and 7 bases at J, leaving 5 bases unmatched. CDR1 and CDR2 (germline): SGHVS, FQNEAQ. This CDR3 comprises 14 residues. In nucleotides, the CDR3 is TGTGCCAGCAGCTTAGCGACTAGCTTGGGGACCCAGTACTTC. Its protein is CASSLATSLGTQYF.

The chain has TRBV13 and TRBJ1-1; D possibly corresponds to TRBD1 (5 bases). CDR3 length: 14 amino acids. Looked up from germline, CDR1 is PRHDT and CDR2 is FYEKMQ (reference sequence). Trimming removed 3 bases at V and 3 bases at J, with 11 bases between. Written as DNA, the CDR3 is TGTGCCAGCAGCTTGGCTGGGGCGGACACTGAAGCTTTCTTT. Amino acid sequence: CASSLAGADTEAFF.

In DNA, the CDR3 is TGTGCCAGTAGTCGCCTGGTTTCAGGCAATCAGCCCCAGCATTTT. This codes for CASSRLVSGNQPQHF. The chain employs TRBV19 and TRBJ1-5; D is unclear. Germline V lookup: CDR1 LNHDA, CDR2 SQIVND (reference sequence). This CDR3 region has 15 residues. Deletions cut 5 bases from V and 2 bases from J, with 13 bases between.

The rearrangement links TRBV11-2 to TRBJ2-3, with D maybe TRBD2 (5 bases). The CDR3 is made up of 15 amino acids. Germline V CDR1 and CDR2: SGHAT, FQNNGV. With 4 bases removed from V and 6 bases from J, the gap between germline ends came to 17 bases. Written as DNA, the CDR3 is TGTGCCAGCAGCTCACTAGGGCCAATAGGGGATACGCAGTATTTT. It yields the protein CASSSLGPIGDTQYF.

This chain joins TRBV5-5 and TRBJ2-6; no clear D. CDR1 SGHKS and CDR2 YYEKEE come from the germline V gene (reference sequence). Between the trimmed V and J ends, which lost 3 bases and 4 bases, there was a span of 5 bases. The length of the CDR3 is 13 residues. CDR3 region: CASSSGGANVLTF. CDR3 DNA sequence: TGTGCCAGCAGCTCTGGCGGGGCCAACGTCCTGACTTTC.

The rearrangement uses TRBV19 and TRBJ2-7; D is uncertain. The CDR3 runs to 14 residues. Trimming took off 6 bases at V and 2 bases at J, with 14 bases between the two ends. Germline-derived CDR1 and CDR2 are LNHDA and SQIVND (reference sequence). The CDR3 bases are TGTGCCAGTAGGGCGAACACGGGCACCTACGAGCAGTACTTC. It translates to CASRANTGTYEQYF. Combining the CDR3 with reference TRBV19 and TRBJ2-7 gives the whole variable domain DGGITQSPKYLFRKEGQNVTLSCEQNLNHDAMYWYRQDPGQGLRLIYYSQIVNDFQKGDIAEGYSVSREKKESFPLTVTSAQKNPTAFYLCASRANTGTYEQYFGPGTRLTVT.

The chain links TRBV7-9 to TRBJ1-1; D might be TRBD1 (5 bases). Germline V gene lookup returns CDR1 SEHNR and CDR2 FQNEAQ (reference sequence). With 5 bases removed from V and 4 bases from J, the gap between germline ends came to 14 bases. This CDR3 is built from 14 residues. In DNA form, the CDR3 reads TGTGCCAGCAGCGGTGCGGGGAGGGGCACTGAAGCTTTCTTT. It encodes CASSGAGRGTEAFF.

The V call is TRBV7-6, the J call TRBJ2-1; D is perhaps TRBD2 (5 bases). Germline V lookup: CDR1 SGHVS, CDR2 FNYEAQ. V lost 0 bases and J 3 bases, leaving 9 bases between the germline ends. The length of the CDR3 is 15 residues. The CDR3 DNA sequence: TGTGCCAGCAGCTTAGCTGGGGAGATCTACAATGAGCAGTTCTTC. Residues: CASSLAGEIYNEQFF. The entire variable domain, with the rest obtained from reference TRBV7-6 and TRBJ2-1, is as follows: GAGVSQSPRYKVTKRGQDVALRCDPISGHVSLYWYRQALGQGPEFLTYFNYEAQQDKSGLPNDRFSAERPEGSISTLTIQRTEQRDSAMYRCASSLAGEIYNEQFFGPGTRLTVL.

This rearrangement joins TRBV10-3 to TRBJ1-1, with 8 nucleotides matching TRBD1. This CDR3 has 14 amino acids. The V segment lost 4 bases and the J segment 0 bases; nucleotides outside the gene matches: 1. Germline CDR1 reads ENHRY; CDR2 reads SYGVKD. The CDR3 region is CAISVTGVNTEAFF. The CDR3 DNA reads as TGTGCCATCAGTGTGACAGGGGTGAACACTGAAGCTTTCTTT.

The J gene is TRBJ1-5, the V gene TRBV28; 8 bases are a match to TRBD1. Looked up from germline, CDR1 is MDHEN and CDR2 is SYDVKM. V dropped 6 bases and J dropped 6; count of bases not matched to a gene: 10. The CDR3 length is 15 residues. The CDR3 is CASRPQGVVGQPQHF. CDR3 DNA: TGTGCCAGCAGGCCACAGGGGGTTGTAGGTCAGCCCCAGCATTTT.